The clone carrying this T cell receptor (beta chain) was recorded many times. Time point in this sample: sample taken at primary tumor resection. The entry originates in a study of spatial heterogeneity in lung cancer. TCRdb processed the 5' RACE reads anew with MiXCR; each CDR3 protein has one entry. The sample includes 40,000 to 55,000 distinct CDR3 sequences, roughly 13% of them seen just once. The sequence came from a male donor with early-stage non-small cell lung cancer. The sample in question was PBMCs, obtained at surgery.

DNA of the CDR3: TGTGCCAGCAGCGGAGGCGGCACCATATATTTT. This encodes CASSGGGTIYF. The chain recombines TRBV3-1 with TRBJ1-3; D is unresolved. There are 11 residues in the CDR3. Germline CDR1 is LGHDT and CDR2 is YNNKEL (reference sequence). V lost 5 bases to trimming and J lost 9 bases, with 8 bases between them.